This T cell receptor beta chain was sequenced for a study of blood T cells in healthy people across ages. Study-wide results and caveats: Significant beta diversity loss was already apparent by age roughly 40, declining roughly linearly. Unsorted PBMCs prevented conclusive naive versus antigen-experienced comparison. The diversity estimates, figures obtained from one million T cells, were considered underestimates.

In the case of this clonotype: Its antigen is undetermined.

The donors, all healthy, were Caucasians living in Russia, aged roughly 6 to 95. The CDR3 has 17 amino acids. Germline trimming cut 0 bases from V and 1 base from J; bases unmatched to any gene: 9. CDR1 is SGHTA, CDR2 FQGNSA, per germline. A J-beta primer mix and a sample-barcoded 5' primer were used in a second PCR of roughly 6 to 11 cycles. TCRdb redid the calling of the 5' RACE reads with MiXCR, one entry per CDR3 protein. The sample records about 1.4 million distinct CDR3 sequences, 55% to 75% being singletons. The sequence was obtained from a man between 18 and 29 years old in good health. This chain links TRBV7-2 with TRBJ2-7; TRBD1 aligns across 7 bases. The sample comprised blood. The CDR3 reads CASSLAPTGVLSYEQYF. DNA for the CDR3: TGTGCCAGCAGCTTAGCGCCCACAGGGGTCCTATCCTACGAGCAGTACTTC.